This T cell receptor beta chain was sequenced during a study of blood T cell repertoires in COVID-19. Overall study context: COVID-19 samples collected from the United States, Italy and Spain covered acute and convalescent phases.

In the authors' workflow: Researchers report that nucleated cell counts were estimated from reference gene primer amplification. Generated by immunoSEQ multiplex PCR, the TCRdb table keeps only in-frame clones and is missing some. V, J and clone size derive from that table, while D and trimming were established from the DNA sequence. In the table there are under 350,000 clones, roughly 85% of which are singletons. This clone showed up just a few times. This CDR3 spans 15 amino acids. V was pared by 5 bases and J by 3 bases, with 3 bases of the junction left unmatched. Germline V gene sequence: CDR1 LNHDA, CDR2 SQIVND (reference sequence).

This sequence joins TRBV19 and TRBJ2-3, with 12 bases identical to TRBD2. What was sequenced was peripheral blood. This receptor was identified in a human donor in a cohort sampled during active COVID-19. The CDR3, as DNA: TGTGCCAGTAGTCAAGGACTAGCGGGAACAGATACGCAGTATTTT. This sequence encodes CASSQGLAGTDTQYF.